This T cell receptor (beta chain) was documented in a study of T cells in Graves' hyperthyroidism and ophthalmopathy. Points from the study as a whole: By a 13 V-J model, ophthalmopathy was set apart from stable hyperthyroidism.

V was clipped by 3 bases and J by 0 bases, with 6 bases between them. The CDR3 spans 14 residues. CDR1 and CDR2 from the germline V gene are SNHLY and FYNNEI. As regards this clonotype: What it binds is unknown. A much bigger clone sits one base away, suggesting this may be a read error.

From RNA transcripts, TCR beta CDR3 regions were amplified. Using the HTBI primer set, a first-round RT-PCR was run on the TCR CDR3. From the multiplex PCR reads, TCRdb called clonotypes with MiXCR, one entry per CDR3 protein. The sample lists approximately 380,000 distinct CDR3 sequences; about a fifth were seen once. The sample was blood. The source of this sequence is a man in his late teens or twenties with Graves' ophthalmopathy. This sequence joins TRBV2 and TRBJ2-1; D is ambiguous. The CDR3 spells CASSDKSSYNEQFF. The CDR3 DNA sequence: TGTGCCAGCAGTGATAAGAGCTCCTACAATGAGCAGTTCTTC.